This section outlines one T cell receptor (beta chain) sequence together with its context. The antigen is unknown. Each sample had at least 6 million PBMCs isolated. The data stem from a study of blood T cells in healthy people across ages. Study findings and constraints: The unsorted PBMCs prevented any conclusive comparison of naive versus antigen-experienced cells.

It was with a sample-barcoded 5' primer and a J-beta primer mix that a second PCR of roughly 7 to 12 cycles was run. No fewer than 2.5 million CDR3-containing paired-end reads came from each sample. TCRdb used MiXCR to reprocess the 5' RACE reads, holding one entry per CDR3 protein. This table holds 850,000 to 1,300,000 distinct CDR3 sequences, under 45% found once. Germline loops: CDR1 SGHKS, CDR2 YYEKEE (reference sequence). CDR3 length: 16 residues. V was pared by 4 bases and J by 2 bases, with 17 bases between. The sample comprised blood. The J gene is TRBJ2-3, the V gene TRBV5-5, with a possible D match to TRBD2 (6 bases). The origin of this receptor is a woman in her fifties or sixties in good health. The CDR3 loop reads CASSMAPGLLTDTQYF. CDR3 sequence (DNA): TGTGCCAGCAGCATGGCGCCGGGACTCCTCACAGATACGCAGTATTTT.